This T cell receptor (beta chain) was sequenced in a study of blood T cell repertoires in COVID-19. Across the study: In each case, the material was cDNA or gDNA derived from T cells, B-cell-depleted T cells, or PBMCs.

As processed by the authors: By means of reference gene primer amplification, nucleated cell counts were estimated. Sequencing was performed with immunoSEQ multiplex PCR; in TCRdb, only in-frame clones are kept and a portion is missing. D and trimming come from the DNA, and the V and J calls and clone size come from that table. The repertoire holds 260,000 or so clones, with approximately 84% as singletons. V was clipped by 0 bases and J by 7 bases; unmatched bases: 5. The CDR3 sequence is 15 residues long. Germline lookup yields CDR1 SGHKS and CDR2 YYEKEE (reference sequence). The TCR comes from a human donor in a cohort sampled during active COVID-19. The sequenced sample consisted of peripheral blood. This chain joins TRBV5-5 and TRBJ1-2; TRBD1 matches 11 bases. In DNA form, the CDR3 reads TGTGCCAGCAGCTTGGCAGGACAGGGGGCTTCTGGCTACACCTTC. It specifies CASSLAGQGASGYTF.